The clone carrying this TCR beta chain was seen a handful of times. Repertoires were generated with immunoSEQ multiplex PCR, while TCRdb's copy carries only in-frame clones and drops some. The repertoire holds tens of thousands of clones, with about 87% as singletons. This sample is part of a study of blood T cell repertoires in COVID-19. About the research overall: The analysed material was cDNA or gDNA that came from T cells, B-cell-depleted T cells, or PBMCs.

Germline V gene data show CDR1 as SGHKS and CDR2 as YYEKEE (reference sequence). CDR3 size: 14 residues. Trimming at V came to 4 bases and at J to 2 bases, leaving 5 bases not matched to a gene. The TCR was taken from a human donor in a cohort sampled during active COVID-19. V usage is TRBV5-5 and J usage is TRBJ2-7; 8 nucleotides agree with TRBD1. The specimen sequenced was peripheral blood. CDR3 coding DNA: TGTGCCAGCAGCCCCGGACAGGGACCCTACGAGCAGTACTTC. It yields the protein CASSPGQGPYEQYF.